Below, one T cell receptor beta chain is given with its context. This clone was counted between two and nine times. The clone's antigen remains unknown. No base-level quality is on record; no much larger clone is a single base apart. This sample is drawn from a study of cytomegalovirus exposure and HLA in healthy donors (TCRdb year 2017). Describing the broader study: In an earlier analysis of about 560 of the donors, 276 Gb of sequence data and 90 million to 120 million unique TCR beta sequences from 180 million or so T cells were reported. Roughly 300 gigabases of sequencing data and 75 million to 85 million unique TCR sequences made up an early release that covered about 640 HLA-typed donors. Among the roughly 400 genotyped donors, roughly 80% belonged to the genetic ancestry cluster associated with self-reported Caucasian donors. The study aimed to test whether cataloging public T cell receptors could reveal signatures of past pathogen exposure. The study profiled the T cell repertoires of fewer than 850 subjects by immunosequencing and related them to cytomegalovirus serostatus. Besides the first cohort of around 700 subjects, a separate validation cohort made up of some 110 different subjects was used. To predict cytomegalovirus infection status, the study combined high-throughput TCR immunosequencing, statistical association of individual TCRs with disease status, and machine learning. In a later analysis, previously published TCR beta repertoires from about 640 donors were re-analyzed and high-resolution HLA genotyping was added so that TCR occurrence patterns could be studied. Rather than drawing on any new phenotypic data, the later analysis identified candidate immune exposures from TCR beta sequences and the way those sequences occurred across donors. An earlier analysis of around 640 of the donors used high-throughput TCR beta sequencing to judge whether each TCR beta V gene segment behaved as functional or pseudogenic. Donor age, sex, ethnicity and CMV serostatus were collected together with the repertoire data. In a later genetic analysis, genome-wide SNP genotypes for 398 of the 666 donors were used, and that subset was treated as a discovery cohort. Every discovery cohort repertoire had been produced on one sequencing platform. Class I and class II HLA loci were covered by the typing at four-digit resolution. The number of typed donors differed by locus: roughly 629-640 for A, B, C, DRB1 and DQB1; 522 for DQA1; fewer than 610 for DPA1; and around 470 for DPB1. Several DR-DQ haplotypes were treated as single units for association and clustering because of strong linkage in the cohort. Among over 350 genotyped donors of the cohort, an average of approximately 230,000 unique TCR beta nucleotide sequences were sequenced per donor, around 18% of them non-productive. What the authors observed across the whole study: Roughly uniform sequencing depth across donors was assumed in presence/absence analyses, although this assumption may not hold. A later genetic analysis associated a missense DCLRE1C variant with V-gene and J-gene trimming of TCR beta chains, and an independent cohort replicated the association. In a later analysis, HLA-associated TCR beta chains were found to be more clonally expanded and to have lower generation probabilities than equally common non-associated chains. In a later analysis, several top co-occurrence clusters were reported to appear linked to parvovirus B19, influenza, CMV and Epstein-Barr virus. In both the original and validation cohorts, the classifier was reported to diagnose cytomegalovirus status with high specificity and sensitivity. The only immune exposure information available for the cohort was CMV serostatus. The authors suggested that the approach could potentially be extended to other disease states and immunological phenotypes. In vitro tests confirmed that a few of the cytomegalovirus-associated TCR beta chains recognize cytomegalovirus antigens. A later analysis found that TCR association rates varied across HLA loci, with DRB1 alleles showing the most associated TCRs and HLA-C alleles the fewest. A group of highly shared sequence variants was considered likely to be a technical artifact of the sequencing pipeline. Seventeen rarely observed V segments, including chromosome 9 orphons, were excluded from the earlier analysis of several hundred of the donors because counts were too low. An earlier analysis of approximately 540 of the donors showed that most TCR beta V segments appeared in productive rearrangements either about 90% or about 30% of the time, which broadly matched IMGT annotations. Linkage disequilibrium might explain the correlated functional status among segregating V segments, but an unknown experimental factor could not be excluded. In a later genetic analysis, fewer N-insertions in productive TCRs were reported among donors in an Asian-associated ancestry cluster than the roughly 710-donor mean. Strong co-occurrence of HLA alleles, especially DR and DQ, made assigning TCR associations to individual alleles difficult. Some IMGT-functional V segments, including TRBV6-2 and TRBV6-3, could not be told apart with the 87-base-pair reads, so those segments were excluded. Most TCR sequences were seen in very few donors, while some public TCRs were found in many individuals. A further reported finding was that TCR beta sequences accurately predicted the HLA-A and HLA-B alleles for most subjects in the first cohort. In a later analysis, about 17,000 TCR beta sequences were associated with specific HLA alleles at a false discovery rate of 0.05. Most CMV-associated TCR beta chains appeared to be HLA-restricted in a later analysis, and the HLA associations seemed to be driven largely by CMV exposure. In this cohort, only TCR beta chains were sequenced, and detectable features were limited by the absence of alpha or paired-chain data. Because HLA typing was unavailable for some donors at each locus, only the typed subset was used in association tests. A total of roughly 160 TCR beta chains were listed by the study as associated with cytomegalovirus.

The cohort comprised fewer than 700 healthy bone marrow donors. At the time of sampling, all cohort members were nominally healthy, though unrecorded immune exposures were likely present. The donor tested CMV seronegative, placing the donor among the 350 or so seronegative members of the cohort. A peripheral blood sample was provided by each donor, and peripheral blood mononuclear cells were used for TCR beta sequencing. The Qiagen DNeasy Blood Extraction Kit was used to extract genomic DNA from the blood cell samples. The germline V end is reduced by 6 bases and the J end by 1 base; junction bases left unmatched: 5. CDR1 and CDR2 were assigned from the germline V gene as MRHNA and SNTAGT. The CDR3 has 15 amino acids, counting the end cysteine and phenylalanine. The read is trimmed to its CDR3 DNA, 45 bases read in frame from base 1. Preparation of the library involved the immunoSEQ multiplex PCR assay. The multiplex PCR relied on a mix of 60 forward primers for TCR Vbeta segments and 13 reverse primers for TCR Jbeta segments. A multiplex PCR assay on genomic DNA amplified the CDR3 region of rearranged TCR beta genes. The amplified TCR beta libraries were sequenced on the Illumina HiSeq System as 87-base-pair reads. As for how the authors treated the data: Across the 600 to 700 repertoires, a later analysis counted approximately 75 million unique TCR beta chains, about 10 million of which were shared by at least two donors. A nearest-neighbor algorithm error-corrected the raw reads and collapsed the reads into unique sequences, merging closely related sequences to remove PCR and sequencing errors. CDR3 sequences were aligned to IMGT reference sequences to assign V, D and J gene segments. Each retained sequence needed at least a six-nucleotide match to both a V gene segment and a J gene segment. A rearrangement counted as productive if the CDR3 had no stop codons and remained in frame with V and J, and every other rearrangement counted as non-productive. CDR3 was defined by IMGT convention, running from the second conserved V-encoded cysteine to the conserved J-encoded phenylalanine. In an earlier analysis of some 550 of the donors, sequences lacking an unambiguous match to a single V gene segment were excluded. In an earlier analysis of 587 of the donors, a V segment was called functional when productive rearrangements were above 56.7%, and segregating when the standard deviation between donors exceeded 5%. A statistical classification framework was built to diagnose cytomegalovirus status from the catalog of TCR beta chain sequences. In a later analysis, V and J genes were assigned by comparing TCR nucleotide sequences against IMGT/GENE-DB human TR gene sequences. Using the TCRdist pipeline, a later analysis assigned CDR3 sequences along with most-parsimonious VDJ recombination scenarios. In a later analysis, each TCR beta chain was defined by its CDR3 amino acid sequence together with its V-gene family, and reads without a unique V-gene family were excluded. In a later analysis, fewer than 650 highly shared, low-generation-probability nucleotide sequences were removed to address suspected cross-contamination and a sequencing artifact. In a later analysis, a clonal expansion index for each public chain was calculated from normalized within-repertoire ranks of inferred template counts. A later analysis computed generation probabilities with a VDJ recombination model fitted to out-of-frame rearrangements, and checked the results against IGoR. In a later analysis, TCR-TCR, TCR-HLA and TCR-CMV co-occurrence was scored with hypergeometric tests, and a repertoire-size bias correction was applied to TCR pairs. False discovery rates were estimated in a later analysis by permuting HLA or CMV assignments 20 times. In a later analysis, co-occurring TCRs were grouped using DBSCAN, with TCRdist sequence similarity added in when clustering inside HLA-allele-positive subsets. For co-occurrence clustering, repertoires with fewer than 30,000 or more than 120,000 public chains were excluded, along with five repertoires with anomalous nucleotide sharing. Sourced from immuneACCESS, this table was stored by TCRdb with only in-frame sequences that have V and J called. A share of the clones is absent; for the studies checked, an unresolved V gene accounts for under half, and the remainder has no known explanation. That table supplies the V and J calls and clone size; D and trimming were determined from the DNA. For this sample there are about 170,000 clones; roughly 84% appear just once. The ten largest account for 1.5% of the sample.

The sequence links TRBV6-4 to TRBJ2-3; a stretch of 9 junction bases matches TRBD2. The sample consisted of PBMCs. The sequence was collected from a male donor in good health and CMV-seronegative. The CDR3 region has the sequence CASSGIAGGTDTQYF. The sequence in DNA is TGTGCCAGCAGCGGGATAGCGGGAGGCACAGATACGCAGTATTTT.